The rows below give T cell receptor beta chains drawn from one sample of a study of regulatory T cells in long-lasting Graves disease. A single record per CDR3 protein comes from TCRdb applying MiXCR to the multiplex PCR reads. The data hold about 560,000 distinct CDR3 sequences, with more than 15% observed a single time. In addition, the sample was reused for a study of T cells in Graves' hyperthyroidism and ophthalmopathy.

The specimen comprised peripheral blood mononuclear cells (PBMCs), sampled at new diagnosis, from a patient treated with antithyroid drugs. The receptors shown here come from a man aged 18 to 30 with Graves disease. Both conserved end residues are trimmed from each CDR3.

V: TRBV12-5
J: TRBJ2-7
CDR3: ASGGQVMGSEQY

V: TRBV5-1
J: TRBJ2-7
CDR3: ASSLYPGDYYEQY

V: TRBV12-3/TRBV12-4
J: TRBJ2-7
CDR3: ASSLGGPREQY

V: TRBV7-9
J: TRBJ1-1
CDR3: ASRIDRELWTEAF

V: TRBV14
J: TRBJ2-7
CDR3: ASRCSGTGALIGSVYEQY

V: TRBV6-1
J: TRBJ1-2
CDR3: ASKGLLAWGYT

V: TRBV18
J: TRBJ1-5
CDR3: ASSPPLGVGDQSQH

V: TRBV28
J: TRBJ1-5
CDR3: ASTPSRYQPQH

V: TRBV29-1
J: TRBJ1-1
CDR3: SVVGVGGGNTEAF

V: TRBV25-1
J: TRBJ2-5
CDR3: ASSELTGPGY

V: TRBV24-1
J: TRBJ1-1
CDR3: ATSDRVLGGEAF

V: TRBV20-1
J: TRBJ2-1
CDR3: SARDPVGISYDEQF

V: TRBV3-1
J: TRBJ1-3
CDR3: ASSQSGAGNTIY

V: TRBV11-2
J: TRBJ2-7
CDR3: ASSLGSVYEQY

V: TRBV27
J: TRBJ2-3
CDR3: ASSRGLAGGLADTQY

V: TRBV13
J: TRBJ2-5
CDR3: ASSYDSSRETQY

V: TRBV5-1
J: TRBJ2-7
CDR3: ASSASAAPGFEQY

V: TRBV7-2
J: TRBJ1-6
CDR3: ASSFAGTGSSSYNSPLH

V: TRBV28
J: TRBJ1-1
CDR3: ASSLGHTEAF

V: TRBV20-1
J: TRBJ1-6
CDR3: SASSGGDYNSPLH

V: TRBV2
J: TRBJ2-1
CDR3: ASQGGTSGRSEQF

V: TRBV2
J: TRBJ2-2
CDR3: ASRESGGAGELF

V: TRBV6-2/TRBV6-3
J: TRBJ1-3
CDR3: ASMSGGNTIY

V: TRBV7-2
J: TRBJ2-5
CDR3: ASTGGRDRQETQY

V: TRBV20-1
J: TRBJ2-2
CDR3: SARHGGGMAGELF

V: TRBV5-1
J: TRBJ2-1
CDR3: ASSIDRSSYDEQF

V: TRBV2
J: TRBJ2-5
CDR3: ASSEEEGGLRETQY

V: TRBV20-1
J: TRBJ2-3
CDR3: SARKAPSTDTQY

V: TRBV25-1
J: TRBJ1-4
CDR3: ASSFRTGEKLF

V: TRBV14
J: TRBJ1-1
CDR3: ASSPARVTEAF

V: TRBV7-7
J: TRBJ2-5
CDR3: ASSLGLAGGSQETQY

V: TRBV5-1
J: TRBJ2-7
CDR3: ASSLRGTGLYEQY